This TCR beta chain was captured in a study of control samples from healthy donors and cancer patients. Method: immunoSEQ multiplex PCR; TCRdb's copy keeps in-frame clones and lacks some. The sample records approximately 70,000 clones, roughly 84% being singletons. This clone was seen a handful of times. The TCR originated in a woman aged 50 to 60 in good health. The sequenced sample was blood.

DNA of the CDR3: TGTGCCACCAGCAGAGATCAAAAGGGAGGGCAGTACTTC. Encoded protein: CATSRDQKGGQYF. The V and J genes are TRBV15 and TRBJ2-7; maybe TRBD2 (6 bases). V was pared by 0 bases and J by 9 bases, with 12 bases between. Per the germline V gene, CDR1 is LNHNV and CDR2 is YYDKDF (reference sequence). There are 13 residues in the CDR3.